This T cell receptor (beta chain) was documented in a study of Graves' ophthalmopathy and Graves' hyperthyroidism. The CDR3 is 13 amino acids. The germline CDR1 and CDR2 sequences are SQVTM and ANQGSEA. V shed 6 bases and J shed 1 base, with 12 bases lying between them. Researchers took RNA transcripts and amplified TCR beta CDR3 regions from them. After a first-round RT-PCR with HTBI primers, a second-round multiplex PCR was run. MiXCR, applied by TCRdb to the multiplex PCR reads, yields one record per CDR3 protein. The profile shows 500,000 to 700,000 distinct CDR3 sequences, about 24% of them singletons.

The chain joins TRBV29-1 to TRBJ1-1; D not certain. Input material: peripheral blood. The TCR sequence derives from a woman between 18 and 30 years old with stable Graves' hyperthyroidism. Some clones in this sample may be carry-over from other donors' samples. CDR3 loop: CSVLRTENTEAFF. The CDR3 coding sequence is TGCAGCGTCCTTCGGACGGAGAACACTGAAGCTTTCTTT.